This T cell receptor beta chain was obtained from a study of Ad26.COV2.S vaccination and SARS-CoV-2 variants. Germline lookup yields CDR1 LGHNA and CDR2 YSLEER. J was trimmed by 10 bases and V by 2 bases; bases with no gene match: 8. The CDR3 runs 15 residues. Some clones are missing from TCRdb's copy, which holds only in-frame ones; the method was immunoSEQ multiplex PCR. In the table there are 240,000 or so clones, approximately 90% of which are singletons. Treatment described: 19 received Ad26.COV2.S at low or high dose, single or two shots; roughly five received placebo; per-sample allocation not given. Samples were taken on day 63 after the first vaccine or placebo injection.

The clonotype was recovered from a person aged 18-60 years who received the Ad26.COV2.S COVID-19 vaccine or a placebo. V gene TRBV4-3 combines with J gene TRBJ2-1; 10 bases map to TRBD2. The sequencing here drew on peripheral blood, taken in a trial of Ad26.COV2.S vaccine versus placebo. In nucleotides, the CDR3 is TGCGCCAGCAGCCAAAGTCAGCGGGAGGGCCGAGAGCAGTTCTTC. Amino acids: CASSQSQREGREQFF.